This entry lists 9 T cell receptor beta chains sequenced from one sample in a study of blood T cell repertoires in COVID-19. TCRdb keeps only in-frame clones here, not all; method: immunoSEQ multiplex PCR. The repertoire has about 190,000 clones, around nine tenths of them found once; the top ten carry around 7%. The sequencing input was peripheral blood. The receptors originated from a man between 40 and 49 years old with acute or convalescent COVID-19.

The DNA of the CDR3 is TGTGCCAGCAGCGCGGACAGGAACACTGAAGCTTTCTTT. Its translation: CASSADRNTEAFF. The chain joins TRBV6-5 to TRBJ1-1, with D perhaps matching TRBD1 (6 bases). The CDR3 extends over 13 amino acids. In germline, CDR1 is MNHEY, CDR2 SVGAGI. V was clipped by 6 bases and J by 1 base, with 9 bases between them.

In this sample, this clone turned up once. This chain joins TRBV29-1 and TRBJ1-1, with D maybe TRBD1 (5 bases). Trimming took off 8 bases at V and 5 bases at J, with 15 bases between the two ends. There are 12 residues in the CDR3. Germline V gene lookup returns CDR1 SQVTM and CDR2 ANQGSEA. This CDR3 reads CSPWGIGTEAFF. The CDR3 nucleotides are TGCAGCCCCTGGGGCATCGGGACTGAAGCTTTCTTT.

The rearrangement links TRBV27 to TRBJ2-4; D might be TRBD2 (7 bases). Trimming took off 4 bases at V and 2 bases at J, with 15 bases between the two ends. This CDR3 region has 16 residues. Per the germline V gene, CDR1 is MNHEY and CDR2 is SMNVEV (reference sequence). The CDR3 is CASSSWGGLTKNIQYF. In DNA, the CDR3 is TGTGCCAGCAGTTCATGGGGGGGGCTTACCAAAAACATTCAGTACTTC.

The chain joins TRBV13 to TRBJ1-6, with D tentatively TRBD1 (6 bases). Germline V gives CDR1 PRHDT, CDR2 FYEKMQ (reference sequence). The CDR3 sequence is 17 residues long. Trimming shortened V by 1 base and J by 10 bases, and 20 bases separated the two germline ends. CDR3 nucleotide sequence: TGTGCCAGCAGCTTAGCTGGGGGCCGGGGATCAGAATCACCCCTCCACTTT. Amino acid sequence: CASSLAGGRGSESPLHF.

This clone was recorded only once. The chain combines TRBV6-2 or TRBV6-3 with TRBJ2-7; TRBD1 aligns across 7 bases. Trimming at V came to 0 bases and at J to 0 bases, leaving 11 bases not matched to a gene. CDR1 is MNHEY and CDR2 is SVGEGT in the germline V gene. This CDR3 contains 18 residues. The chain's CDR3 is CASSYSKGLQGSSYEQYF. DNA for the CDR3: TGTGCCAGCAGTTACTCTAAAGGCCTACAGGGGAGCTCCTACGAGCAGTACTTC.

This clone was seen only once. The J gene is TRBJ1-2, the V gene TRBV2; 12 bases line up with TRBD1. Germline CDR1 SNHLY, CDR2 FYNNEI. CDR3 length equals 15 residues. Trimming removed 7 bases from V and 1 base from J; junction bases left unmatched: 4. The CDR3 loop reads CASKGTGGSNYGYTF. The CDR3 DNA follows: TGTGCCAGCAAGGGGACAGGGGGCAGTAACTATGGCTACACCTTC.

CDR3: CASRDSYNQPQHF. CDR3 sequence (DNA): TGTGCCAGCAGAGACAGCTACAATCAGCCCCAGCATTTT. The genes are TRBV2 and TRBJ1-5, with a weak D call TRBD1 (5 bases). The CDR3 has 13 amino acids. Trimming pared 6 bases from V and 3 bases from J, leaving 9 bases between. Germline V gene data show CDR1 as SNHLY and CDR2 as FYNNEI.

A few counts support this clone. The chain has TRBV6-5 and TRBJ2-1, with D perhaps TRBD2 (5 bases). The CDR3 loop spans 13 amino acids. Germline assignment: CDR1 MNHEY and CDR2 SVGAGI. V was pared by 10 bases and J by 7 bases, with 17 bases between. CDR3 sequence: CATALDSWNEQFF. CDR3 in DNA: TGTGCCACCGCCCTGGACTCGTGGAATGAGCAGTTCTTC.

V is TRBV20-1 and J is TRBJ2-7, with a weak D call TRBD1 (6 bases). V was cut by 3 bases and J by 3 bases, with 12 bases left in between. Per the germline V gene, CDR1 is DFQATT and CDR2 is SNEGSKA (reference sequence). The CDR3 runs to 13 residues. CDR3: CSASEGHLYEQYF. The CDR3 region has the DNA TGCAGTGCTAGTGAGGGACACCTCTACGAGCAGTACTTC.